The 18 T cell receptor beta chains in this list originate from one sample, sequenced in a study of T cell responses to AZD1222 COVID-19 vaccine. Assay used: immunoSEQ multiplex PCR; TCRdb lists only in-frame clones, some missing. The sample yields around 120,000 clones, under 85% seen once. This sample comprised peripheral blood, obtained on day 0 of AZD1222 vaccination. Receptor source: an adult in good health.

A word on this clone: A much larger clone differs from this one at a single base, so this may be a read error. This chain uses TRBV5-8 with TRBJ2-7; D call uncertain. CDR3 length equals 12 residues. Germline assignment: CDR1 SGHTS and CDR2 YDEGEE. V was shortened by 2 bases and J by 0 bases, with 3 bases between the two germline ends. The CDR3, as DNA: TGTGCCAGCAGCTTATCCTCCTACGAGCAGTACTTC. This encodes CASSLSSYEQYF.

V is TRBV12-3 or TRBV12-4 and J is TRBJ1-1; D gene uncertain. CDR3 length: 12 amino acids. V was cut by 6 bases and J by 5 bases, with 10 bases left in between. In DNA form, the CDR3 reads TGTGCCAGCAGCCGGGGAGCGACTGAAGCTTTCTTT. Translated, it gives CASSRGATEAFF.

CDR3: CASSQGGSMNTEAFF. The DNA of the CDR3 is TGTGCCAGCAGTCAGGGGGGGTCCATGAACACTGAAGCTTTCTTT. The V call is TRBV28, the J call TRBJ1-1; 7 nucleotides agree with TRBD1. From germline, CDR1 is MDHEN and CDR2 SYDVKM. The CDR3 totals 15 residues. Trimming cost V 5 bases and J 0 bases; bases outside gene matches: 6. The full variable domain, its missing parts supplied by reference TRBV28 and TRBJ1-1, is DVKVTQSSRYLVKRTGEKVFLECVQDMDHENMFWYRQDPGLGLRLIYFSYDVKMKEKGDIPEGYSVSREKKERFSLILESASTNQTSMYLCASSQGGSMNTEAFFGQGTRLTVV.

The J gene is TRBJ2-2, the V gene TRBV5-1, with TRBD1 matching over 7 bases. The J segment lost 6 bases and the V segment lost 4 bases, leaving 3 bases of the junction unmatched. CDR3 length equals 13 residues. CDR1 is SGHRS, CDR2 YFSETQ, per germline. This chain's CDR3 is CASSEGAPGELFF. CDR3 DNA: TGCGCCAGCAGCGAGGGGGCGCCCGGGGAGCTGTTTTTT. Together with reference TRBV5-1 and TRBJ2-2, the CDR3 gives the full variable domain: KAGVTQTPRYLIKTRGQQVTLSCSPISGHRSVSWYQQTPGQGLQFLFEYFSETQRNKGNFPGRFSGRQFSNSRSEMNVSTLELGDSALYLCASSEGAPGELFFGEGSRLTVL.

This clone was counted between two and nine times. This sequence joins TRBV7-6 and TRBJ2-7, with 9 bases lining up with TRBD2. Losses at the gene ends were 5 bases for V and 6 bases for J; bases not matched to a gene: 8. The CDR3 consists of 14 residues. The germline V gene has CDR1 SGHVS and CDR2 FNYEAQ. CDR3 bases: TGTGCCAGCAGCGGCCTAGCGGGGAGCGGCGAGCAGTACTTC. Residues: CASSGLAGSGEQYF.

The V call is TRBV5-1, the J call TRBJ1-1; D unclear. With 3 bases removed from V and 0 bases from J, the gap between germline ends came to 12 bases. Germline V gene sequence: CDR1 SGHRS, CDR2 YFSETQ. CDR3 length: 15 amino acids. In nucleotides, the CDR3 is TGCGCCAGCAGCTCGAAGGCGGGGTTGAACACTGAAGCTTTCTTT. The encoded protein is CASSSKAGLNTEAFF.

This chain uses TRBV11-2 with TRBJ1-1; no clear D. CDR1 is SGHAT and CDR2 is FQNNGV in the germline V gene. The CDR3 is 12 residues long. Trimming shortened V by 5 bases and J by 8 bases, and 12 bases separated the two germline ends. The CDR3 bases are TGTGCCAGCAGCCCCACGGCTTCCGAAGCTTTCTTT. This translates into CASSPTASEAFF.

The rearrangement links TRBV29-1 to TRBJ2-3; D remains ambiguous. The V gene lost 7 bases and the J gene lost 0 bases, with 11 bases spanning the gap. CDR1 and CDR2 (germline): SQVTM, ANQGSEA. The CDR3 totals 13 residues. The chain's CDR3 is CSGKDWSTDTQYF. The CDR3 DNA reads TGCAGCGGGAAGGATTGGAGCACAGATACGCAGTATTTT.

This chain links TRBV5-4 with TRBJ2-4, with 8 nucleotides matching TRBD1. Germline CDR1 SGHNT, CDR2 YYREEE (reference sequence). V gave up 0 bases and J gave up 11 bases; unmatched junction bases: 4. CDR3 size: 13 residues. The CDR3 loop is CASSLGTGLLQYF. DNA for the CDR3: TGTGCCAGCAGCTTGGGGACAGGGCTCCTTCAGTACTTC.

The V call is TRBV10-3, the J call TRBJ2-7; 8 bases align to TRBD1. Trimming at V came to 6 bases and at J to 3 bases, leaving 7 bases not matched to a gene. The germline V gene has CDR1 ENHRY and CDR2 SYGVKD. The length of the CDR3 is 14 residues. CDR3 sequence: CAIRKNDRGYEQYF. The CDR3 coding sequence is TGTGCCATCAGGAAGAACGACAGGGGCTACGAGCAGTACTTC.

The chain has TRBV11-3 and TRBJ2-7; D may be TRBD1 (6 bases). Trimming removed 5 bases from V and 0 bases from J, with 11 bases in between. This CDR3 has 14 residues. Germline-derived CDR1 and CDR2 are SGHNT and YENEEA. Here the CDR3 reads CASSRRDNSYEQYF. Here the CDR3 DNA reads TGTGCCAGCAGCCGAAGGGACAACTCCTACGAGCAGTACTTC.

The rearrangement uses TRBV3-1 (or the pseudogene TRBV3-2) and TRBJ1-2; D is perhaps TRBD1 (6 bases). The CDR3 has 15 amino acids. V dropped 1 base and J dropped 6 bases, with 15 bases sitting between them. Germline CDR1 reads LGHDT; CDR2 reads YNNKEL (reference sequence). The CDR3 spells CASSQGTGSVNGYTF. CDR3 sequence (DNA): TGTGCCAGCAGCCAAGGAACAGGGAGTGTAAATGGCTACACCTTC.

The chain carries TRBV9 and TRBJ1-3; D is possibly TRBD1 (6 bases). The V and J ends lost 4 bases and 0 bases respectively, with 11 bases between them. The germline CDR1 and CDR2 sequences are SGDLS and YYNGEE. CDR3 length: 15 residues. DNA of the CDR3: TGTGCCAGCAGCCCACAGGGTCACTCTGGAAACACCATATATTTT. This gives the protein CASSPQGHSGNTIYF. The whole variable domain, filled in from reference TRBV9 and TRBJ1-3, reads DSGVTQTPKHLITATGQRVTLRCSPRSGDLSVYWYQQSLDQGLQFLIQYYNGEERAKGNILERFSAQQFPDLHSELNLSSLELGDSALYFCASSPQGHSGNTIYFGEGSWLTVV.

V is TRBV12-3 or TRBV12-4 and J is TRBJ2-1; D ambiguous. V lost 5 bases to trimming and J lost 4 bases, with 6 bases between them. This CDR3 is 12 amino acids long. CDR3 protein: CASSPGYNEQFF. CDR3 nucleotides: TGTGCCAGCAGTCCAGGATACAATGAGCAGTTCTTC.

The rearrangement links TRBV19 to TRBJ1-1, with D possibly TRBD1 on 5 matching bases. The V end was cut by 3 bases, the J end by 0 bases, with 11 bases between. This CDR3 has 15 residues. Germline-derived CDR1 and CDR2 are LNHDA and SQIVND (reference sequence). CDR3 sequence (DNA): TGTGCCAGTAGTATTAGCGACAGCATGAACACTGAAGCTTTCTTT. Protein: CASSISDSMNTEAFF.

This chain uses TRBV7-8 with TRBJ2-5, with TRBD2 matching 8 bases. The CDR3 is 15 residues long. With 6 bases clipped from V and 1 base from J, the junction kept 7 bases outside the gene matches. CDR1 is SGHVS, CDR2 FQNEAQ, per germline. CDR3 in amino acids: CASSSIGGAQETQYF. The CDR3 DNA reads as TGTGCCAGCAGTTCGATCGGGGGGGCCCAAGAGACCCAGTACTTC. Filled out from reference TRBV7-8 and TRBJ2-5, the complete variable domain reads GAGVSQSPRYKVAKRGQDVALRCDPISGHVSLFWYQQALGQGPEFLTYFQNEAQLDKSGLPSDRFFAERPEGSVSTLKIQRTQQEDSAVYLCASSSIGGAQETQYFGPGTRLLVL.

V usage is TRBV19 and J usage is TRBJ1-2, with D perhaps matching TRBD1 (5 bases). Germline-derived CDR1 and CDR2 are LNHDA and SQIVND (reference sequence). CDR3 length: 13 amino acids. The ends were cut back, 3 bases at V and 2 bases at J, with 7 bases in the middle. The CDR3 nucleotides are TGTGCCAGTAGTATTGACAGAAACTATGGCTACACCTTC. Its translation is CASSIDRNYGYTF. Together with reference TRBV19 and TRBJ1-2, the CDR3 gives the full variable domain: DGGITQSPKYLFRKEGQNVTLSCEQNLNHDAMYWYRQDPGQGLRLIYYSQIVNDFQKGDIAEGYSVSREKKESFPLTVTSAQKNPTAFYLCASSIDRNYGYTFGSGTRLTVV.

The rearrangement joins TRBV10-3 to TRBJ1-4, with 8 bases matching TRBD1. Germline CDR1 ENHRY, CDR2 SYGVKD. The junction had 3 bases not matched to a gene; V was cut back by 2 bases and J by 7 bases. The CDR3 runs to 14 residues. In DNA, the CDR3 is TGTGCCATCAGTGAGGGACAGGGTCGTGAAAAACTGTTTTTT. Amino acids: CAISEGQGREKLFF.